The text below deals with one T cell receptor (beta chain). The sample is drawn from a study of blood T cell repertoires in COVID-19. Study-wide background: Donors in the United States, Italy and Spain gave samples during acute or convalescent COVID-19. Sample material is recorded as cDNA or gDNA derived from T cells, B-cell-depleted T cells, or PBMCs.

This CDR3 is 16 amino acids long. V trimming: 4 bases; J trimming: 5 bases; junction bases outside the gene matches: 2. Germline V lookup: CDR1 WNHNN, CDR2 SYGVQD (reference sequence). Methods used by the authors: Amplifying reference gene primers gave estimates of nucleated cell counts. Clones were sequenced by immunoSEQ multiplex PCR, and TCRdb holds only the in-frame ones, with some missing. The D gene and trimming were derived from the DNA, and the V and J assignments and clone size from that table. The repertoire holds about 73,000 clones, roughly 84% seen once, with approximately 6% in the top ten.

Input material: peripheral blood. This TCR came from an older woman with acute or convalescent COVID-19. V usage is TRBV10-1 and J usage is TRBJ2-1; 16 bases align to TRBD2. For the CDR3, the DNA is TGCGCCAGCAGTGCCGGGACTAGCGGGGGGGACAATGAGCAGTTCTTC. Its protein is CASSAGTSGGDNEQFF.